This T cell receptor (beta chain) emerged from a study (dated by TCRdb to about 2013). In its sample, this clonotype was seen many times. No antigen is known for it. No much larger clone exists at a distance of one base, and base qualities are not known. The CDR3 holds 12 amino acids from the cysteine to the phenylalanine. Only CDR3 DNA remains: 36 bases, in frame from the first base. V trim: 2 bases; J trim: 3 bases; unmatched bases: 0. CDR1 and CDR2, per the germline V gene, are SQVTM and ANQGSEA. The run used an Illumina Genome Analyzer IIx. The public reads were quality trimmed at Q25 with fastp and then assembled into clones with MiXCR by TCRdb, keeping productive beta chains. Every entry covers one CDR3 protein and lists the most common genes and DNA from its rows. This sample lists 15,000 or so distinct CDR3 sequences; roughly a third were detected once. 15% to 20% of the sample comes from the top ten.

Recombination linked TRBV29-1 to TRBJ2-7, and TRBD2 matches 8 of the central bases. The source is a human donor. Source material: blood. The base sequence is TGCAGCGTTGAAACTAGCGGCTACGAGCAGTACTTC. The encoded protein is CSVETSGYEQYF.